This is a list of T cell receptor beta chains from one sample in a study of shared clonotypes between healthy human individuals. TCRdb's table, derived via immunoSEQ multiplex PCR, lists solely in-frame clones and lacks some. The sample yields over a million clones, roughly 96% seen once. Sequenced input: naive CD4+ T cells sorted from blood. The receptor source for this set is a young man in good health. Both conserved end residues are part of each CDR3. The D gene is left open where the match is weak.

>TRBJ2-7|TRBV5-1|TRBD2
CASSPGLAGGGEQYF
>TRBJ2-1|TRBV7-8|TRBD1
CASSGDRDGYEQFF
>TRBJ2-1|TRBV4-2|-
CASSPRTQNEQFF
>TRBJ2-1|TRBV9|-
CASSKMTRGTYNEQFF
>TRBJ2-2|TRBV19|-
CASSLWTASNTGELFF
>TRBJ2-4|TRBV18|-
CASSPPGLSAKNIQYF
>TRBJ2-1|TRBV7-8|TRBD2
CASSLGLAGEGNEQFF
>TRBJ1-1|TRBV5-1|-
CASSLVGGSEAFF
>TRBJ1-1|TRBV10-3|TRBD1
CAISVATYRDRNTEAFF
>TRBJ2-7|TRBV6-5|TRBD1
CASSLQGGEQYF
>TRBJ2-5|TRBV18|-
CASSPGVETQYF
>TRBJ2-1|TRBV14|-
CASSQVSEQFF
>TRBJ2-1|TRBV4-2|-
CASSPRDLRNEQFF
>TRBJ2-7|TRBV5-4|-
CASSPALLEAEQYF
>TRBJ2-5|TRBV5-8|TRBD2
CASSVSGAGGRETQYF
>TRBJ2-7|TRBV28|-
CASSLSEVTYEQYF
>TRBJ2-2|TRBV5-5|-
CASSLRGVKGGTTGELFF
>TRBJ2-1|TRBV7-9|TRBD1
CASSPGTGSREQFF
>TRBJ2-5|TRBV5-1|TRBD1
CASSQQGVQETQYF
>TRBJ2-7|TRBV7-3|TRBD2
CASSSGGLAHEQYF
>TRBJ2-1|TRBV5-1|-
CASSDLAAGYSYNEQFF
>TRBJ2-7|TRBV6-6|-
CASSSQVLYEQYF
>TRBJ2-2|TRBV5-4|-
CASSLEGSTGELFF
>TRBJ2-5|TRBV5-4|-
CASRAGNEETQYF
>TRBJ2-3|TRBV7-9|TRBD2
CASAPFPGGLSTDTQYF
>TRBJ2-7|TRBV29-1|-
CSVKTDTYEQYF
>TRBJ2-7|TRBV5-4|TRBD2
CASSSVASGSGSYEQYF
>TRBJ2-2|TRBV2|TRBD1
CASSEARQGAAGELFF
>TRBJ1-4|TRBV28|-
CASSSRTSRFF
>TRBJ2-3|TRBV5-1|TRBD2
CATQAAGVDTQYF
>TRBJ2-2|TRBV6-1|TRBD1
CASRQGQNTGELFF
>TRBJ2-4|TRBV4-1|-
CASSQDLRGAKNIQYF
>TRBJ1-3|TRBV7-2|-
CASSLAGTVSGNTIYF
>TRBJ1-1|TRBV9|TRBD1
CASSVGGLSGGAFF
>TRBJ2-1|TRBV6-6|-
CASNVVGGTRDNEQFF
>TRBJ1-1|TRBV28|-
CASSFPTVPEAFF
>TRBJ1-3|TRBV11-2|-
CASSPSPGNTIYF
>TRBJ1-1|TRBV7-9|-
CASSPLVYDTEAFF
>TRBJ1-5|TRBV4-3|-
CASSLKRDTVPQHF
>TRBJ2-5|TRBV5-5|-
CASSLVGTQYF
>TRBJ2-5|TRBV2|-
CASSGYREKETQYF
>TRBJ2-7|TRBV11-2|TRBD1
CASSLGVTGGFFSYEQYF
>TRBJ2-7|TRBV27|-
CASSSPGTSYEQYF
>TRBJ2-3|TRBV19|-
CASSMALSTDTQYF
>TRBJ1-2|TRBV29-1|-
CSVEIGQTSGYTF